This TCR beta chain was recorded in a study of blood T cell repertoires in COVID-19. About the research overall: Sources were T cells, B-cell-depleted T cells, or PBMCs; the material itself was cDNA or gDNA.

Sequenced by immunoSEQ multiplex PCR; TCRdb stores in-frame clones only, minus some. Among a few hundred thousand clones listed, roughly 84% were seen once. Participants, roughly 18 to 90 years old, spanned fewer than 25 US areas. Symptom resolution, clearance, or two negative PCRs marked donors in Cohort 3 as recovered. Per germline, CDR1 LNHDA and CDR2 SQIVND (reference sequence). The CDR3 extends over 17 amino acids. V lost 5 bases, J lost 1 base, and 10 bases stayed unmatched. The TCR originated in a man between 50 and 59 years old who had recovered from COVID-19. This chain links TRBV19 with TRBJ1-2, with TRBD1 matching 10 bases. The specimen sequenced was PBMCs or T cells enriched from blood (not recorded which). CDR3 loop: CASSPTLTGGNNYGYTF. CDR3 DNA: TGTGCCAGTAGTCCGACACTGACAGGGGGCAATAACTATGGCTACACCTTC.